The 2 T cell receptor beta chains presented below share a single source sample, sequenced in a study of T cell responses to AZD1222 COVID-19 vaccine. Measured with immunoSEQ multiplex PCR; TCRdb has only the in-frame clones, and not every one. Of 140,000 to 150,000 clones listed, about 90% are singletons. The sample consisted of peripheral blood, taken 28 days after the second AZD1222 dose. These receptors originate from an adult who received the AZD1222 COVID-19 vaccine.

This chain's CDR3 is CASSTTTSANEQFF. The CDR3 nucleotides are TGTGCCAGCAGCACCACGACTAGCGCCAATGAGCAGTTCTTC. The chain links TRBV7-3 to TRBJ2-1; TRBD2 matches 8 bases. With V trimmed by 5 bases and J by 6 bases, 6 bases remained unmatched. The CDR3 extends over 14 amino acids. Germline values: CDR1 SGHTA, CDR2 FQGTGA.

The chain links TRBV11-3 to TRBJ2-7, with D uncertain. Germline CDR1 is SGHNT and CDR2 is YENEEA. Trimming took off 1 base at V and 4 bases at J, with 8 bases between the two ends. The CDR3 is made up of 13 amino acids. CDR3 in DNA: TGTGCCAGCAGCTTAGTTTGGCGATACGAGCAGTACTTC. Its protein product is CASSLVWRYEQYF.